This is a list of T cell receptor beta chains from one sample in a study of sequential checkpoint blockade in melanoma. Data came from immunoSEQ multiplex PCR; TCRdb stores just in-frame clones and leaves some out. This repertoire shows about 10,000 clones, around 73% found once; its top ten account for under 45%. The source was CD8+ T cells sorted from blood (inferred from file names), collected from a patient given nivolumab and ipilimumab in sequence. The receptor set was obtained from a human donor with melanoma. Both conserved end residues are part of each CDR3. Each record gives: V gene, J gene, CDR3 length, clone size, D gene, CDR3 DNA, CDR3 protein. D genes are given only for firm matches. Some rows mark clone size as missing; the rest say once, few, many or name a class of expanded clone.

V: TRBV27
J: TRBJ2-1
length: 13
size: NA
D: TRBD2
DNA: TGTGCCAGCAGTCGAGGACTAGCGGGTGAGCAGTTCTTC
CDR3: CASSRGLAGEQFF

V: TRBV9
J: TRBJ2-1
length: 14
size: NA
D: TRBD2
DNA: TGTGCCAGCAGCGCGGGGGGGCAATACAATGAGCAGTTCTTC
CDR3: CASSAGGQYNEQFF

V: TRBV5-5
J: TRBJ2-7
length: 14
size: NA
D: TRBD1
DNA: TGTGCCAGCAGCAACCGGGACAGGGGTTACGAGCAGTACTTC
CDR3: CASSNRDRGYEQYF

V: TRBV4-1
J: TRBJ1-2
length: 16
size: NA
D: NA
DNA: TGCGCCAGCAGCCCGGAGGGTTTCAATCCTAACTATGGCTACACCTTC
CDR3: CASSPEGFNPNYGYTF

V: TRBV4-1
J: TRBJ1-1
length: 15
size: NA
D: NA
DNA: TGCGCCAGCAGCCTCCGGCCTCAGGGGAACACTGAAGCTTTCTTT
CDR3: CASSLRPQGNTEAFF

V: TRBV19
J: TRBJ1-5
length: 13
size: NA
D: NA
DNA: TGTGTCCCCAATGCGGGGGACGGGGGGCCCCAGCATTTT
CDR3: CVPNAGDGGPQHF

V: TRBV9
J: TRBJ2-1
length: 15
size: few
D: TRBD2
DNA: TGTGCCAGCAGCGTTCCCCTAGCGGGTGGAAATGAGCAGTTCTTC
CDR3: CASSVPLAGGNEQFF

V: TRBV9
J: TRBJ2-1
length: 19
size: NA
D: TRBD1
DNA: TGTGCCAGCAGCGTAGAGGGACAGGGGGGTGTTAGCTCCTACAATGAGCAGTTCTTC
CDR3: CASSVEGQGGVSSYNEQFF

V: TRBV29-1
J: TRBJ2-7
length: 13
size: NA
D: TRBD1
DNA: TGCAGCGTACGGACAGGGGGCAACTACGAGCAGTACTTC
CDR3: CSVRTGGNYEQYF

V: TRBV7-9
J: TRBJ1-5
length: 14
size: NA
D: NA
DNA: TGTGCCAGCAGCTACGACTCCGCGGTGTGGCCCCAGCATTTT
CDR3: CASSYDSAVWPQHF

V: TRBV13
J: TRBJ1-3
length: 14
size: few
D: TRBD1
DNA: TGTGCCAGCAGCCGGACAGGGGCTGGAAACACCATATATTTT
CDR3: CASSRTGAGNTIYF

V: TRBV27
J: TRBJ2-7
length: 13
size: NA
D: NA
DNA: TGTGCCAGCAGTTCGAGGACTTACTACGAGCAGTACTTC
CDR3: CASSSRTYYEQYF

V: TRBV15
J: TRBJ2-7
length: 17
size: few
D: TRBD2
DNA: TGTGCCACCAGCAGCCCCGAAGGTTGGGCGGGAGCAAATGAGCAGTACTTC
CDR3: CATSSPEGWAGANEQYF

V: TRBV7-6
J: TRBJ2-7
length: 17
size: NA
D: NA
DNA: TGTGCCAGCAGCCCAGGGGTCCGACAGTCCCCTTCTTACGAGCAGTACTTC
CDR3: CASSPGVRQSPSYEQYF

V: TRBV21-1
J: TRBJ1-2
length: 13
size: NA
D: NA
DNA: TGTGCCAGCTTGCAACGGGGGTTGAGGGGCTACACCTTC
CDR3: CASLQRGLRGYTF

V: TRBV10-3
J: TRBJ2-7
length: 13
size: NA
D: TRBD2
DNA: TGTGCCATCACGGCTAGCGGGGCTTACGAGCAGTACTTC
CDR3: CAITASGAYEQYF

V: TRBV13
J: TRBJ2-1
length: 14
size: once
D: TRBD2
DNA: TGTGCCAGCCTCCTAGCGGGGGGGTTGGATGAGCAGTTCTTC
CDR3: CASLLAGGLDEQFF

V: TRBV7-6
J: TRBJ2-7
length: 15
size: NA
D: TRBD1
DNA: TGTGCCAGCAGCGAAGGACAGGGAGTCGTCCACGAGCAGTACTTC
CDR3: CASSEGQGVVHEQYF

V: TRBV6-1
J: TRBJ2-7
length: 14
size: NA
D: TRBD1
DNA: TGTGCCAGCCTACCCGGGACAGGACCTTACGAGCAGTACTTC
CDR3: CASLPGTGPYEQYF

V: TRBV9
J: TRBJ2-3
length: 16
size: NA
D: NA
DNA: TGTGCCAGCAGCGTTGGGGGGGCGGGAAGTGCAGATACGCAGTATTTT
CDR3: CASSVGGAGSADTQYF

V: TRBV19
J: TRBJ1-1
length: 14
size: NA
D: TRBD1
DNA: TGTGCCAGTAGGACAGGGATAGGGTACACTGAAGCTTTCTTT
CDR3: CASRTGIGYTEAFF

V: TRBV6-1
J: TRBJ1-2
length: 13
size: NA
D: TRBD1
DNA: TGTGCCAGCGAGGTCGGACAGGGGAGAATTCGCACCTTC
CDR3: CASEVGQGRIRTF

V: TRBV9
J: TRBJ2-3
length: 18
size: NA
D: TRBD2
DNA: TGTGCCAGCAGCGTAGGACTAGCGGGGCCCCTCGGCACAGATACGCAGTATTTT
CDR3: CASSVGLAGPLGTDTQYF

V: TRBV2
J: TRBJ2-5
length: 14
size: NA
D: TRBD2
DNA: TGTGCCAGCAGTGGACTAGCGGGAGTCGGGACCCAGTACTTC
CDR3: CASSGLAGVGTQYF

V: TRBV27
J: TRBJ2-5
length: 16
size: NA
D: TRBD2
DNA: TGTGCCAGCAGATCAACTAGCGGGGGGATGCGGGAGACCCAGTACTTC
CDR3: CASRSTSGGMRETQYF

V: TRBV29-1
J: TRBJ2-3
length: 13
size: NA
D: NA
DNA: TGCAGCGTTGGGGGGGGCACCGCAGATACGCAGTATTTT
CDR3: CSVGGGTADTQYF